This TCR beta chain stems from a study of human T cells and chemical hapten exposure. The wider study: Patients, largely female, had alopecia areata, totalis or universalis.

Time point described: patch test 1, 2 weeks after DPC sensitization. Treatment described: therapeutic diphenylcyclopropenone sensitization with weekly scalp DPC. This clonotype was found a few times. Antigen: not known. From germline, CDR1 is SGHNT and CDR2 YENEEA. V lost 2 bases, J lost 1 base, and 11 bases lay in between. The CDR3 has 15 residues. Study conclusions and caveats: After DPC sensitization, TCRs above 1 in 1000 frequency showed no change.

The study's library attached unique molecular identifiers to single cDNA molecules. As originally analysed: TCRs per sample had a median of around 96,000 and ranged from about 23,224 to 750,000. TCRdb itself ran the RACE reads through MiXCR, one entry per CDR3 protein. The V and J calls and clone size are TCRdb's, not the authors'. The data hold fewer than 150,000 distinct CDR3 sequences, with roughly an eighth observed a single time. The material was whole blood, obtained in connection with sensitization to the hapten diphenylcyclopropenone (DPC). The rearrangement uses TRBV11-3 and TRBJ2-5; D may be TRBD1 (6 bases). The clonotype originates from a man between 18 and 35 years old with alopecia areata. Some clones in this sample may be carry-over from other donors' samples. The CDR3 DNA is TGTGCCAGCAGCTTATCAGGGGACCCCCAAGAGACCCAGTACTTC. Translated: CASSLSGDPQETQYF.